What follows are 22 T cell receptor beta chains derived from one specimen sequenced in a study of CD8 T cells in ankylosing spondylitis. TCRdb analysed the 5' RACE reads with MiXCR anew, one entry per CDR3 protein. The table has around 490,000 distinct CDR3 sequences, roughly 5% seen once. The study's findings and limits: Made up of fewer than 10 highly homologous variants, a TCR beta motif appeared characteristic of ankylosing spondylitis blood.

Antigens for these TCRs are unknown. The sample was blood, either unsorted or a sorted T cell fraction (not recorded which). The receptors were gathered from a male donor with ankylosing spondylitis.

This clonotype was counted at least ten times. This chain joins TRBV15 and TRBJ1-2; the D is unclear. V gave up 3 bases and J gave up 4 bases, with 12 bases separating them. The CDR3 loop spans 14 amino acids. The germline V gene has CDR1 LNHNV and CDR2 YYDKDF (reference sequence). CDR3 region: CATSRTEGSYGYTF. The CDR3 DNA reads TGTGCCACCAGCAGGACGGAGGGCTCCTATGGCTACACCTTC.

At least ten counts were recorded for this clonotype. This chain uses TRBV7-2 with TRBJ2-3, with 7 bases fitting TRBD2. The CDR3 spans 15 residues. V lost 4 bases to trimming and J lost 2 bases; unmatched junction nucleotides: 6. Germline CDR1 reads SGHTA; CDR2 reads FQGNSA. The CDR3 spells CASSSFGGYTDTQYF. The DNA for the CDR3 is TGTGCCAGCAGCTCCTTCGGGGGGTACACAGATACGCAGTATTTT. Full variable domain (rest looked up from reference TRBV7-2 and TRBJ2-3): GAGVSQSPSNKVTEKGKDVELRCDPISGHTALYWYRQSLGQGLEFLIYFQGNSAPDKSGLPSDRFSAERTGGSVSTLTIQRTQQEDSAVYLCASSSFGGYTDTQYFGPGTRLTVL.

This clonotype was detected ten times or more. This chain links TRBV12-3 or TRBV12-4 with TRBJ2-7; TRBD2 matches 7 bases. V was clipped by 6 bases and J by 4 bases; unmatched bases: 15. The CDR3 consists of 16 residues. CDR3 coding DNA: TGTGCCAGCAGCCTTGGCGCAACTAGCGCAAGATACGAGCAGTACTTC. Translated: CASSLGATSARYEQYF.

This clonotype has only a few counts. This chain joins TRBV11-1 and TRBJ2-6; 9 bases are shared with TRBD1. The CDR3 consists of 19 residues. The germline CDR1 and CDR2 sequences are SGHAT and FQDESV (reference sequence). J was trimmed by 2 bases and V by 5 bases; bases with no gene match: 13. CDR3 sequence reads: CASSGVRGQGMPGANVLTF. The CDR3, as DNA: TGTGCCAGCAGCGGGGTACGGGGACAGGGAATGCCTGGGGCCAACGTCCTGACTTTC.

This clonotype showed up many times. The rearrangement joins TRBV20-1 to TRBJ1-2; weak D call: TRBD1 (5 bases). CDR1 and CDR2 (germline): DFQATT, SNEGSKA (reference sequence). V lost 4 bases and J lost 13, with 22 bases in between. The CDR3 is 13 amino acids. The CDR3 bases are TGCAGTGCTACAAAGGTCAGCAGGGCCCTGAGCACCTTC. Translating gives CSATKVSRALSTF.

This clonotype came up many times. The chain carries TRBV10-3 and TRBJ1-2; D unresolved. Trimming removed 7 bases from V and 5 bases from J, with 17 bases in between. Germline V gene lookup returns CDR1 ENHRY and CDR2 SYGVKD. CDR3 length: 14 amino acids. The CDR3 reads CAIKPWEGLYGYTF. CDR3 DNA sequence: TGTGCCATCAAACCCTGGGAGGGTCTTTATGGCTACACCTTC.

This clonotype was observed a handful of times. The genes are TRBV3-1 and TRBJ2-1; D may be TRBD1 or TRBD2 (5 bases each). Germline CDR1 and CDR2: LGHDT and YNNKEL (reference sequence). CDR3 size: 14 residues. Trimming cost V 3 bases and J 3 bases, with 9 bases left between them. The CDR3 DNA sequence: TGTGCCAGCAGCCATGGGACGAACTACAATGAGCAGTTCTTC. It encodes CASSHGTNYNEQFF.

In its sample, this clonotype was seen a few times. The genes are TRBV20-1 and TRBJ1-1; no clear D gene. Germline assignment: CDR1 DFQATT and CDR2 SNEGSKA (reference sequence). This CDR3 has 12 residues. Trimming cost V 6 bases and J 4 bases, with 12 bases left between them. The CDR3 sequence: CSARWGGTEAFF. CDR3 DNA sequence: TGCAGTGCCCGATGGGGAGGCACTGAAGCTTTCTTT.

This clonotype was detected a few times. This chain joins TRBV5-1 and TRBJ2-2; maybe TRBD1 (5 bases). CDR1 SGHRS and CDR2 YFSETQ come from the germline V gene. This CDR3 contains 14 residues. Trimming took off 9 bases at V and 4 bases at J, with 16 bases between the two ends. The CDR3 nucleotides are TGCGCCACCTCAACAGGATCGAGCACCGGGGAGCTGTTTTTT. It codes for CATSTGSSTGELFF.

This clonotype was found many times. CDR3 region: CASSLIRSAGYEQYF. As DNA, the CDR3 is TGTGCCAGCAGTTTAATCCGTAGTGCGGGGTACGAGCAGTACTTC. V gene TRBV12-3 or TRBV12-4 combines with J gene TRBJ2-7; D might be TRBD2 (6 bases). CDR3 length: 15 residues. V gave up 2 bases and J gave up 4 bases, with 15 bases separating them.

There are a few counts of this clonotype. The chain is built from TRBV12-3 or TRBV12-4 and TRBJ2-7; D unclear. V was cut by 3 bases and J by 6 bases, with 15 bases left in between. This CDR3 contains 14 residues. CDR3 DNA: TGTGCCAGCAGTTTCCGGGCAACCGTTTTCGAGCAGTACTTC. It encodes CASSFRATVFEQYF.

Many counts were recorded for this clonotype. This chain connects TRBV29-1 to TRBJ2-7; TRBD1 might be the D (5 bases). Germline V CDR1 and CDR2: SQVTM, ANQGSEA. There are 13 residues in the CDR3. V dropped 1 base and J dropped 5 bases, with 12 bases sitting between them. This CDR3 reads CSVEGRVGHEQYF. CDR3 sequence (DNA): TGCAGCGTTGAAGGCAGGGTGGGGCACGAGCAGTACTTC.

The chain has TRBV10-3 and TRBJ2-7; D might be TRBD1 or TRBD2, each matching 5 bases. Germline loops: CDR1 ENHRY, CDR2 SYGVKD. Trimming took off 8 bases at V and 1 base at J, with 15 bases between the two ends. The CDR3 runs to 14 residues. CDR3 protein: CAIGGTGVSYEQYF. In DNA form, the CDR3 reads TGTGCCATCGGAGGCACAGGCGTATCCTACGAGCAGTACTTC.

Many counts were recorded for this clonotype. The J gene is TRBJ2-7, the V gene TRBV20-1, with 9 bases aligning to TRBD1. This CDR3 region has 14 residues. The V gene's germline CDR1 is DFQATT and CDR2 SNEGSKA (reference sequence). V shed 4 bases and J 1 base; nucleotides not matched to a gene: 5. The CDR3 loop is CSATYGQGSYEQYF. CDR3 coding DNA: TGCAGTGCTACTTACGGACAGGGGTCCTACGAGCAGTACTTC.

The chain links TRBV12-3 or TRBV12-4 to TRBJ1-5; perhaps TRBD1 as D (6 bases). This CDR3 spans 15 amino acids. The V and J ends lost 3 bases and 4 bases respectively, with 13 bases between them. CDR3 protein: CASSFSGGQNQPQHF. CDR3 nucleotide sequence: TGTGCCAGCAGTTTTTCGGGGGGCCAGAATCAGCCCCAGCATTTT.

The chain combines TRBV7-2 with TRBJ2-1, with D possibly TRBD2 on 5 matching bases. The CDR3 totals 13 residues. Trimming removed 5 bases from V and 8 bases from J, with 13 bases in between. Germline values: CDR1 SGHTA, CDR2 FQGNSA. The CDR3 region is CASSARLGDEQFF. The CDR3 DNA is TGTGCCAGCAGCGCACGACTCGGGGATGAGCAGTTCTTC.

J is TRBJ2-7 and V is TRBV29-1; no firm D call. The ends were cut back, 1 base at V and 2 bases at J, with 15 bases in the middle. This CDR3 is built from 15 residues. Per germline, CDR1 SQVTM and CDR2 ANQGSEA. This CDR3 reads CSVEVLTDGTYEQYF. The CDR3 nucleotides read TGCAGCGTTGAAGTACTGACGGACGGAACCTACGAGCAGTACTTC.

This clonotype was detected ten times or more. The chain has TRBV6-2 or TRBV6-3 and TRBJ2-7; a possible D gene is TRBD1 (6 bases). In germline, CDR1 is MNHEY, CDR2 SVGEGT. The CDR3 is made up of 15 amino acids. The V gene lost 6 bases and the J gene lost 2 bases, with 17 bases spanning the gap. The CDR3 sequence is CASSLTGRRAYEQYF. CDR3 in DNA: TGTGCCAGCAGCCTAACAGGGAGACGAGCCTACGAGCAGTACTTC.

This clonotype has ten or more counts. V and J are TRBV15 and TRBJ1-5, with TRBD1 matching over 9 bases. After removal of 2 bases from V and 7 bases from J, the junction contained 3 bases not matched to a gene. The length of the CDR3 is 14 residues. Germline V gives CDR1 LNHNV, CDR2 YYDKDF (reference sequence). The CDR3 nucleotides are TGTGCCACCAGCAGAACAACAGGGGGCCAGCCCCAGCATTTT. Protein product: CATSRTTGGQPQHF.

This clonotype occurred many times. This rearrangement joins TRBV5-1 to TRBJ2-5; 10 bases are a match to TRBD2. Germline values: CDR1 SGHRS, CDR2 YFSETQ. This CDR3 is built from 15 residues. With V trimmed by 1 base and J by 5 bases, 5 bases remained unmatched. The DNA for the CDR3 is TGCGCCAGCAGCTTGCTAGCGGGAGTTAGGGAGACCCAGTACTTC. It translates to CASSLLAGVRETQYF.

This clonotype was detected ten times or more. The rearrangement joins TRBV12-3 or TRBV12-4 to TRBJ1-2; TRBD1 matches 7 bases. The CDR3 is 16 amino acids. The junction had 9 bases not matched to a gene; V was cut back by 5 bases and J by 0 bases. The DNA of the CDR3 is TGTGCCAGCAGTCCTCTCGGGACAGACTCTAACTATGGCTACACCTTC. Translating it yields CASSPLGTDSNYGYTF.

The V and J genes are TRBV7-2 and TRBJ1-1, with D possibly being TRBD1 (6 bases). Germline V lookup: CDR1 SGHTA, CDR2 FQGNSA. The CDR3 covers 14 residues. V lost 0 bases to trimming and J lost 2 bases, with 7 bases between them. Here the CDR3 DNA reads TGTGCCAGCAGCTTAGCCAGGGGAAACACTGAAGCTTTCTTT. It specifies CASSLARGNTEAFF. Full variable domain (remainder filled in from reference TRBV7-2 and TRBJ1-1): GAGVSQSPSNKVTEKGKDVELRCDPISGHTALYWYRQSLGQGLEFLIYFQGNSAPDKSGLPSDRFSAERTGGSVSTLTIQRTQQEDSAVYLCASSLARGNTEAFFGQGTRLTVV.